This TCR beta chain was sequenced for a study of cytomegalovirus exposure and HLA in healthy donors. Overall study findings and caveats: In all likelihood, a cluster of highly shared sequence variants was a sequencing artifact.

The V and J ends lost 4 bases and 0 bases respectively, with 6 bases between them. From germline, CDR1 is MNHEY and CDR2 SMNVEV (reference sequence). The CDR3 covers 14 residues. Points on this clone: The antigen remains unidentified.

The PCR used 60 Vbeta and 13 Jbeta primers. The method was immunoSEQ multiplex PCR; TCRdb's version includes in-frame clones alone and lacks a portion of them. In the table there are more than 150,000 clones, 75% to 85% of which are singletons. This receptor was obtained from a girl aged 5-17 years in good health and CMV-seropositive. The sample consisted of PBMCs. The chain joins TRBV27 to TRBJ1-4; D gene uncertain. As DNA, the CDR3 is TGTGCCAGCAGTTCGGTTGCAACTAATGAAAAACTGTTTTTT. Translated: CASSSVATNEKLFF.